The 29 T cell receptor beta chains given below trace back to one sample, sequenced in a study of T cells in Graves' hyperthyroidism and ophthalmopathy. Researchers amplified the TCR beta CDR3 regions from RNA transcripts. The HTBI primer set served for first-round RT-PCR of the TCR CDR3. TCRdb independently ran MiXCR on the multiplex PCR reads; one entry per CDR3 protein. The sample consists of some 350,000 distinct CDR3 sequences, 15% to 20% of them appearing once. Sequenced: blood. The receptors derive from a woman between 18 and 30 years old with Graves' hyperthyroidism.

There are many counts of this clonotype. The genes are TRBV7-2 and TRBJ1-1, with D uncertain. The CDR3 loop spans 14 amino acids. The ends were cut back, 2 bases at V and 1 base at J, with 8 bases in the middle. Germline CDR1 is SGHTA and CDR2 is FQGNSA. The CDR3 here is CASSLHTWNTEAFF. DNA of the CDR3: TGTGCCAGCAGCTTACATACATGGAACACTGAAGCTTTCTTT.

On this clonotype itself: One base away lies a much larger clone, so this may be a sequencing read error. The chain links TRBV11-2 to TRBJ2-7, with D possibly matching TRBD1 (6 bases). This CDR3 is 14 amino acids long. V lost 0 bases to trimming and J lost 4 bases, with 10 bases between them. Germline V gives CDR1 SGHAT, CDR2 FQNNGV. In DNA form, the CDR3 reads TGTGCCAGCAGCTTAGAAGCAGGGGAATACGAGCAGTACGTC. This codes for CASSLEAGEYEQYV.

As for this clonotype: Mismatch with germline at one junction end may stem from a read error. The chain couples TRBV10-3 to TRBJ1-1, with unresolved D. From germline, CDR1 is ENHRY and CDR2 SYGVKD. The CDR3 length is 13 residues. CDR3 DNA sequence: TGTGCCATCAGTGACCCGGGGAGGACTGATGCTTTCTTT. It specifies CAISDPGRTDAFF.

There are many counts of this clonotype. The chain couples TRBV28 to TRBJ2-7; D is possibly TRBD2 (5 bases). This CDR3 contains 13 residues. Between the trimmed V and J ends, which lost 5 bases and 5 bases, there was a span of 13 bases. Germline V gene lookup returns CDR1 MDHEN and CDR2 SYDVKM. The CDR3 loop is CASSPGFGDEQYF. The CDR3, as DNA: TGTGCCAGCAGTCCAGGTTTCGGGGACGAGCAGTACTTC.

This clonotype was counted many times. DNA for the CDR3: TGTGCCAGCATAAGGAAGGGAGGAGGTGGCTACACCTTC. Protein: CASIRKGGGGYTF. V is TRBV13 and J is TRBJ1-2, with D hard to call. V was pared by 7 bases and J by 7 bases, with 16 bases between. The CDR3 is 13 amino acids. CDR1 PRHDT and CDR2 FYEKMQ come from the germline V gene (reference sequence).

At least ten counts were recorded for this clonotype. The chain recombines TRBV6-1 with TRBJ1-5, with TRBD1 matching 7 bases. In germline, CDR1 is MNHNS, CDR2 SASEGT. The J segment lost 6 bases and the V segment lost 6 bases, leaving 8 bases of the junction unmatched. This CDR3 is built from 14 residues. CDR3 sequence: CASRSTGAAQPQHF. Written as DNA, the CDR3 is TGTGCCAGCAGGAGTACAGGGGCAGCTCAGCCCCAGCATTTT.

The chain employs TRBV6-5 and TRBJ2-7; D unresolved. V shed 2 bases and J shed 3 bases, with 11 bases lying between them. The CDR3 is 14 residues long. Looked up from germline, CDR1 is MNHEY and CDR2 is SVGAGI. In DNA, the CDR3 is TGTGCCAGCAGTTACGATGACGCTTTCTACGAGCAGTACTTC. This codes for CASSYDDAFYEQYF.

The chain links TRBV18 to TRBJ2-7; TRBD2 might be the D (5 bases). There are 13 residues in the CDR3. The germline V gene encodes CDR1 KGHSH and CDR2 LQKENI. V lost 2 bases, J lost 2 bases, and 7 bases lay in between. The DNA for the CDR3 is TGTGCCAGCTCACCAGCGAGGGCCTACGAGCAGTACTTC. Translated, it gives CASSPARAYEQYF.

In this sample, this clonotype turned up many times. The chain is built from TRBV13 and TRBJ2-2; TRBD1 matches at 9 bases. Trimming removed 5 bases from V and 3 bases from J; junction bases left unmatched: 7. The CDR3 extends over 16 amino acids. Germline V lookup: CDR1 PRHDT, CDR2 FYEKMQ (reference sequence). In DNA form, the CDR3 reads TGTGCCAGCAGCAGCCGGGACAGGGAAGACACCGGGGAGCTGTTTTTT. Protein: CASSSRDREDTGELFF.

Ten or more counts support this clonotype. The chain employs TRBV20-1 and TRBJ2-3; 9 nucleotides match TRBD1. The CDR3 length is 15 residues. J lost 4 bases, V lost 6 bases, and 11 bases had no gene match. Germline V gene data show CDR1 as DFQATT and CDR2 as SNEGSKA (reference sequence). CDR3: CSAGRQGVLSDTQYF. For the CDR3, the DNA is TGCAGTGCAGGACGACAGGGGGTCCTATCAGATACGCAGTATTTT.

This clonotype was seen more than once but under ten times. This sequence joins TRBV11-2 and TRBJ2-7, with D possibly being TRBD1 (6 bases). V gave up 7 bases and J gave up 2 bases, with 15 bases separating them. Germline V gene lookup returns CDR1 SGHAT and CDR2 FQNNGV. The CDR3 sequence is 14 residues long. The DNA for the CDR3 is TGTGCCAGCACCAAAACCAGGACAGCCTACGAGCAGTACTTC. This codes for CASTKTRTAYEQYF.

This clonotype was observed many times. The chain is built from TRBV6-1 and TRBJ1-1; D is perhaps TRBD1 (5 bases). V was clipped by 6 bases and J by 4 bases, with 18 bases between them. Germline V gives CDR1 MNHNS, CDR2 SASEGT. The CDR3 covers 15 residues. In DNA form, the CDR3 reads TGTGCCAGCAGCCTGGGGGGGATCCGGAGCACTGAAGCTTTCTTT. Translated: CASSLGGIRSTEAFF.

With respect to this clonotype: It may be a read error: a sequence one base away is much more abundant. This chain connects TRBV25-1 to TRBJ1-5, with 8 nucleotides matching TRBD1. The V and J ends lost 4 bases and 1 base, in that order; junction bases with no gene match: 0. Germline assignment: CDR1 MGHDK and CDR2 SYGVNS. The CDR3 consists of 14 residues. The CDR3 DNA follows: TGTGCCAGCAGTGGGGACAGGAGCAATCAGCCCCAGCATTTT. Its translation: CASSGDRSNQPQHF. Full variable domain (outside the CDR3, taken from reference TRBV25-1 and TRBJ1-5): EADIYQTPRYLVIGTGKKITLECSQTMGHDKMYWYQQDPGMELHLIHYSYGVNSTEKGDLSSESTVSRIRTEHFPLTLESARPSHTSQYLCASSGDRSNQPQHFGDGTRLSIL.

This clonotype was counted many times. The gene calls are TRBV2 and TRBJ1-6, with D unclear. V shed 7 bases and J shed 7 bases, with 17 bases lying between them. Germline CDR1 is SNHLY and CDR2 is FYNNEI. The CDR3 sequence is 15 residues long. The CDR3 sequence is CASTPSRLVNSPLHF. CDR3 DNA: TGTGCCAGCACCCCTTCTAGGCTCGTAAATTCACCCCTCCACTTT.

Concerning this clonotype itself: At one of its ends the junction is not consistent with the germline gene, which may arise from a read error. The V and J genes are TRBV9 and TRBJ1-2, with D perhaps TRBD1 (6 bases). The CDR3 totals 16 residues. Per the germline V gene, CDR1 is SGDLS and CDR2 is YYNGEE. The CDR3 loop reads CASGVGAGLAQGGYTF. CDR3 nucleotide sequence: TGTGCCAGCGGCGTAGGGGCCGGGCTGGCTCAGGGGGGCTACACCTTC.

This clonotype was observed many times. The gene calls are TRBV5-5 and TRBJ1-1; TRBD1 matches 8 bases. The CDR3 sequence is 16 residues long. J gave up 4 bases and V 4 bases, and 12 bases lay outside the gene matches. Germline V lookup: CDR1 SGHKS, CDR2 YYEKEE (reference sequence). The CDR3 region has the DNA TGTGCCAGCAGCCGGACAGGGAGTGAAAAAGGCACTGAAGCTTTCTTT. This encodes CASSRTGSEKGTEAFF.

This clonotype was observed many times. This chain links TRBV2 with TRBJ1-1, with D unresolved. The CDR3 length is 14 residues. The germline gives CDR1 SNHLY, CDR2 FYNNEI. Trimming removed 7 bases at V and 6 bases at J, with 18 bases between. Here the CDR3 DNA reads TGTGCCAGCACCCTGAGGACTGTCTGGGCTGAAGCTTTCTTT. Protein: CASTLRTVWAEAFF.

V is TRBV19 and J is TRBJ1-1; D not certain. The CDR3 is 13 residues long. Trimming removed 8 bases from V and 8 bases from J, with 18 bases in between. The V gene's germline CDR1 is LNHDA and CDR2 SQIVND (reference sequence). Here the CDR3 reads CASSNRVYEEAFF. The CDR3 DNA reads TGTGCCAGTTCCAACCGGGTCTACGAAGAAGCTTTCTTT.

This clonotype has ten or more counts. This chain connects TRBV6-5 to TRBJ2-5; 7 nucleotides align to TRBD1. Losses at the gene ends were 11 bases for V and 4 bases for J; bases not matched to a gene: 4. From germline, CDR1 is MNHEY and CDR2 SVGAGI. This CDR3 has 11 amino acids. CDR3 sequence: CASGGSETQYF. The CDR3 DNA reads as TGTGCCTCAGGGGGTTCAGAGACCCAGTACTTC.

This clonotype has at least ten counts. The chain is built from TRBV5-5 and TRBJ1-2, with D perhaps matching TRBD1 (5 bases). This CDR3 is 14 amino acids long. From germline, CDR1 is SGHKS and CDR2 YYEKEE (reference sequence). Trimming removed 0 bases at V and 4 bases at J, with 10 bases between. In DNA form, the CDR3 reads TGTGCCAGCAGCTTGGCAGGGAAGGCCTATGGCTACACCTTC. Translating gives CASSLAGKAYGYTF.

This clonotype was seen repeatedly, ten times or more. The chain employs TRBV6-4 and TRBJ2-5, with TRBD2 as a possible D gene (6 bases). Germline CDR1 MRHNA, CDR2 SNTAGT. The CDR3 covers 15 residues. Trimming shortened V by 5 bases and J by 1 base, and 14 bases separated the two germline ends. CDR3 nucleotide sequence: TGTGCCAGCAGTATTCAGCCGGGACTCCAAGAGACCCAGTACTTC. Its protein product is CASSIQPGLQETQYF.

This clonotype was found a few times. This chain links TRBV9 with TRBJ2-2, with TRBD2 identical over 8 bases. Germline V gene sequence: CDR1 SGDLS, CDR2 YYNGEE. V lost 0 bases, J lost 1 base, and 5 bases stayed unmatched. There are 17 residues in the CDR3. In nucleotides, the CDR3 is TGTGCCAGCAGCGTAGCCCCAGCGGGGGTGAACACCGGGGAGCTGTTTTTT. As protein: CASSVAPAGVNTGELFF.

This clonotype showed up many times. The chain couples TRBV5-1 to TRBJ1-2; D is ambiguous. Trimming cost V 4 bases and J 4 bases, with 17 bases left between them. The CDR3 consists of 15 residues. Germline V gene data show CDR1 as SGHRS and CDR2 as YFSETQ. In DNA, the CDR3 is TGCGCCAGCAGCCCCCGTGCCAACGGCCTCTATGGCTACACCTTC. Residues: CASSPRANGLYGYTF.

This clonotype occurred many times. The rearrangement joins TRBV20-1 to TRBJ1-1; the D is unclear. Trimming left V 7 bases short and J 9 bases short, with 18 bases between. CDR3 size: 12 residues. In germline, CDR1 is DFQATT, CDR2 SNEGSKA (reference sequence). The CDR3 nucleotides are TGCAGTGTTAGCGTTGGACGGGTCAAAGCTTTCTTT. Translating it yields CSVSVGRVKAFF.

At least ten counts were recorded for this clonotype. The V gene is TRBV27, the J gene TRBJ1-2; D gene unclear. Germline CDR1 is MNHEY and CDR2 is SMNVEV (reference sequence). The CDR3 runs 15 residues. Between the trimmed V and J ends, which lost 1 base and 3 bases, there was a span of 12 bases. For the CDR3, the DNA is TGTGCCAGCAGTTTATGGGGAGGGTCGGACTATGGCTACACCTTC. Encoded protein: CASSLWGGSDYGYTF.

This clonotype was detected ten times or more. The gene calls are TRBV18 and TRBJ2-5, with 11 bases that match TRBD2. The V gene end was trimmed by 3 bases and the J gene end by 3 bases; junction bases not matched to a gene: 6. The CDR3 spans 16 residues. Germline lookup yields CDR1 KGHSH and CDR2 LQKENI. Here the CDR3 reads CASSPGLAGSEETQYF. CDR3 DNA sequence: TGTGCCAGCTCACCCGGACTAGCGGGTTCAGAAGAGACCCAGTACTTC.

In this sample, this clonotype turned up many times. V gene TRBV28 combines with J gene TRBJ2-7; TRBD1 agrees at 8 bases. The length of the CDR3 is 14 residues. J was trimmed by 6 bases and V by 5 bases; bases with no gene match: 9. Germline CDR1 is MDHEN and CDR2 is SYDVKM. Here the CDR3 DNA reads TGTGCCAGCAGTCCAACAGGGGGACCAACCGAGCAGTACTTC. Residues: CASSPTGGPTEQYF. The full variable domain, its missing parts supplied by reference TRBV28 and TRBJ2-7, is DVKVTQSSRYLVKRTGEKVFLECVQDMDHENMFWYRQDPGLGLRLIYFSYDVKMKEKGDIPEGYSVSREKKERFSLILESASTNQTSMYLCASSPTGGPTEQYFGPGTRLTVT.

There are many counts of this clonotype. The chain employs TRBV12-5 and TRBJ2-2; 9 bases match TRBD2. Germline V lookup: CDR1 LGHNT, CDR2 FRNRAP. CDR3 length equals 18 residues. After removal of 6 bases from V and 7 bases from J, the junction contained 18 bases not matched to a gene. For the CDR3, the DNA is TGTGCTAGTGGATCCAGCCAGCTAGCGGGGCTTCCGGACGGGGAGCTGTTTTTT. It specifies CASGSSQLAGLPDGELFF.

This clonotype came up many times. This chain connects TRBV10-2 to TRBJ1-1; TRBD1 might be the D (5 bases). Trimming removed 4 bases at V and 4 bases at J, with 10 bases between. The CDR3 spans 13 residues. Germline assignment: CDR1 WSHSY and CDR2 SAAADI. The CDR3 nucleotides are TGCGCCAGCAGTGGTTTGGGGGGCACTGAAGCTTTCTTT. Translated, it gives CASSGLGGTEAFF.